The source of this TCR beta chain is a study of control samples from healthy donors and cancer patients. The data were produced by immunoSEQ multiplex PCR, yet TCRdb's version contains in-frame clones alone and is incomplete. The table shows some 140,000 clones, with 90% to 95% occurring only once. The origin of this receptor is a man between 35 and 55 years old in good health. Sequences were obtained from blood.

CDR3 region: CASSRPDSLETQYF. The CDR3, as DNA: TGCGCCAGCAGTCGTCCCGACTCGCTGGAGACCCAGTACTTC. The genes are TRBV4-1 and TRBJ2-5; D not resolved. Trimming took 6 bases from V and 5 from J, leaving 16 bases between them. Germline V gene data show CDR1 as MGHRA and CDR2 as YSYEKL. The CDR3 loop spans 14 amino acids.